This TCR beta chain was found in a study of shared clonotypes between healthy human individuals. Study summary: The donor pool was made up of two women and a few men aged 18 to 49.

The germline V gene encodes CDR1 SQVTM and CDR2 ANQGSEA. CDR3 length equals 11 residues. V shed 7 bases and J shed 1 base, with 7 bases lying between them. For sorted subsets, approximately 180 ng DNA per replicate equaled about 27,000 T cell genomes. Using immunoSEQ multiplex PCR, the repertoire was profiled, and TCRdb retains in-frame clones only, with some absent. Among over a million clones listed, 78% were seen once. For this clone: Its specificity is unknown.

Overall study findings and caveats: A reduction in generation probabilities was seen for non-shared clonotypes relative to those shared by all four donors.

This receptor was identified in a man aged 18-30 years in good health. Some clones in this sample may be carry-over from other donors' samples. The chain recombines TRBV29-1 with TRBJ1-1; D perhaps matches TRBD1 (5 bases). Specimen: memory CD4+ T cells from PBMCs. The subset denotes: CD45RA-negative fraction. The CDR3: CSGGSNTEAFF. CDR3 DNA: TGCAGCGGGGGCTCGAACACTGAAGCTTTCTTT.